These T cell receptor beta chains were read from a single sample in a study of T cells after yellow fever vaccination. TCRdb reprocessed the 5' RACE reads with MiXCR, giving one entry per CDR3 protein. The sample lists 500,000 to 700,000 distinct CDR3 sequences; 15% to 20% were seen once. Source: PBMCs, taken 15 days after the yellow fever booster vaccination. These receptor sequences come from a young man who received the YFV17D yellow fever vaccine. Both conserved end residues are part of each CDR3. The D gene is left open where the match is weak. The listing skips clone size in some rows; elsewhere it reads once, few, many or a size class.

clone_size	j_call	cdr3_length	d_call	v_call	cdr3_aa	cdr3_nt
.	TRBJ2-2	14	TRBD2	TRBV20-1	CSAQREVNTGELFF	TGCAGTGCCCAGCGGGAGGTGAACACCGGGGAGCTGTTTTTT
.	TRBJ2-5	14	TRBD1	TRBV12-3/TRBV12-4	CASSPGQFQETQYF	TGTGCCAGCAGTCCGGGACAGTTCCAAGAGACCCAGTACTTC
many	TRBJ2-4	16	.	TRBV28	CASSPRLNRKENIQYF	TGTGCCAGCAGTCCCCGGCTTAACAGGAAGGAGAACATTCAGTACTTC
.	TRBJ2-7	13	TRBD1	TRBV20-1	CRARGKSTYEQYF	TGCAGAGCCAGGGGGAAGAGTACCTACGAGCAGTACTTC
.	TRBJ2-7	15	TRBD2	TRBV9	CASSVVAGDNYEQYF	TGTGCCAGCAGCGTAGTAGCGGGAGACAATTACGAGCAGTACTTC
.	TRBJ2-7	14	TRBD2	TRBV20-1	CSASAGLVTDEQYF	TGCAGTGCGTCTGCGGGACTAGTAACGGACGAGCAGTACTTC
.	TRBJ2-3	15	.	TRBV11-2	CASSLVPGAADTQYF	TGTGCCAGCAGCTTAGTCCCGGGAGCGGCAGATACGCAGTATTTT
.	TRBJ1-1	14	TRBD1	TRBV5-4	CASSLDRGQTEAFF	TGTGCCAGCAGCTTGGACAGGGGGCAGACTGAAGCTTTCTTT
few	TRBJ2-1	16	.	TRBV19	CASSIKDYVAMYEQFF	TGTGCCAGTAGTATCAAGGACTACGTGGCAATGTATGAGCAGTTCTTC
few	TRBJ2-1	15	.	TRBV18	CASSLGLPSYNEQFF	TGTGCCAGCTCACTGGGACTTCCTTCCTACAATGAGCAGTTCTTC
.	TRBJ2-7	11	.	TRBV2	CASSGGLPIHF	TGTGCCAGCAGTGGCGGGCTCCCGATCCACTTC
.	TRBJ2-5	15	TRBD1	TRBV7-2	CASRQGTVSKDTQYF	TGTGCCAGCAGACAGGGGACGGTCTCGAAAGATACCCAGTACTTC
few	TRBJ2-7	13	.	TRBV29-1	CSVEPPGAYEQYF	TGCAGCGTTGAACCACCAGGTGCCTACGAGCAGTACTTC
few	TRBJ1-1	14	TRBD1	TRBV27	CASSLWDRGSEAFF	TGTGCCAGCAGTTTGTGGGACAGGGGGAGCGAAGCTTTCTTT
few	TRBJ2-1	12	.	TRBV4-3	CASSQGYDEQFF	TGCGCCAGCAGCCAAGGGTACGATGAGCAGTTCTTC
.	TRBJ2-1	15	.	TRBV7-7	CASSLYQSSYNEQFF	TGTGCTAGCAGCTTATATCAGAGCTCCTACAATGAGCAGTTCTTC
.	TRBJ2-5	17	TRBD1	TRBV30	CAWSEGQGVWIKETQYF	TGTGCCTGGAGTGAAGGACAGGGAGTATGGATAAAGGAGACCCAGTACTTC
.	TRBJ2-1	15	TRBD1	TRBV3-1	CASRAGATGRDEQFF	TGTGCCAGCAGGGCCGGGGCGACAGGGCGGGATGAGCAGTTCTTC
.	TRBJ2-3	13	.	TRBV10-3	CATGGQAPDTQYF	TGTGCCACCGGCGGTCAGGCCCCAGATACGCAGTATTTT
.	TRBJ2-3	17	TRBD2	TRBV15	CATSRDYLADITDTQYF	TGTGCCACCAGCAGAGATTACCTAGCGGACATCACAGATACGCAGTATTTT
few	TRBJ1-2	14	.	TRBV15	CATSTTLKNYGYTF	TGTGCCACCAGCACTACGCTGAAAAACTATGGCTACACCTTC
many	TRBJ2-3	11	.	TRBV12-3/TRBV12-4	CASTPGDTQYF	TGTGCCAGCACCCCGGGAGATACGCAGTATTTT
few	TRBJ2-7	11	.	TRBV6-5	CASREAYEQYF	TGTGCCAGCCGTGAGGCCTACGAGCAGTACTTC
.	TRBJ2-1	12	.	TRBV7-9	CASSPRGAEQFF	TGTGCCAGCAGCCCAAGGGGAGCTGAGCAGTTCTTC
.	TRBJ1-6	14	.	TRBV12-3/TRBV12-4	CASRAGGVGSPLHF	TGTGCCAGCAGGGCCGGCGGGGTCGGATCACCCCTCCACTTT
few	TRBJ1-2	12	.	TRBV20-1	CSASGGRNGYTF	TGCAGTGCTAGTGGGGGGCGCAATGGCTACACCTTC
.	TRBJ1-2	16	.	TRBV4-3	CASSQGNREPNYGYTF	TGCGCCAGCAGCCAAGGGAATAGGGAACCTAACTATGGCTACACCTTC
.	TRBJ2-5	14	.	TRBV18	CASSPPQAQETQYF	TGTGCCAGCTCACCACCCCAGGCCCAAGAGACCCAGTACTTC
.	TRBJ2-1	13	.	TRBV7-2	CASSLGVNREQFF	TGTGCCAGCAGCTTAGGGGTAAATAGGGAGCAGTTCTTC
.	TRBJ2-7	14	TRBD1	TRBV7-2	CASSLVQGANEQYF	TGTGCCAGCAGCTTGGTGCAGGGGGCAAACGAGCAGTACTTC
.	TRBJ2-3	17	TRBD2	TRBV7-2	CASSLGGTSGRADTQYF	TGTGCCAGCAGCTTAGGGGGGACTAGCGGGAGGGCAGATACGCAGTATTTT
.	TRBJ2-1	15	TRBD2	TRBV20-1	CSALTGTRGSDEQFF	TGCAGTGCTCTGACGGGGACTAGGGGCTCGGATGAGCAGTTCTTC
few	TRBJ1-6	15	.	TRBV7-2	CASSLLGIYNSPLHF	TGTGCCAGCAGCTTATTGGGGATCTATAATTCACCCCTCCACTTT
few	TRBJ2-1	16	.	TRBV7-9	CASNLQGRAAYNEQFF	TGTGCCAGCAATCTTCAGGGGCGGGCCGCCTACAATGAGCAGTTCTTC
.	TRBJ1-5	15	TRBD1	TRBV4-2	CASSRYRGSDQPQHF	TGTGCCAGCAGCCGATACAGGGGCTCGGATCAGCCCCAGCATTTT
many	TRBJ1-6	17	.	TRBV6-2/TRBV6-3	CASRRDPASSYNSPLHF	TGTGCCAGCAGACGGGACCCCGCGAGCTCCTATAATTCACCCCTCCACTTT
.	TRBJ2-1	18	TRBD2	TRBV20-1	CSATSGTSGKVAYNEQFF	TGCAGTGCTACCTCCGGGACTAGCGGGAAGGTTGCCTACAATGAGCAGTTCTTC
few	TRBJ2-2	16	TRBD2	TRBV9	CASSVRGTSQAGELFF	TGTGCCAGCAGCGTACGAGGGACTAGTCAAGCCGGGGAGCTGTTTTTT
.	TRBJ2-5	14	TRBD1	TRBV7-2	CASSLMRTGETQYF	TGTGCCAGCAGCCTTATGAGGACAGGGGAGACCCAGTACTTC
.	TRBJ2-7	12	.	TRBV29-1	CSVTGNSYEQYF	TGCAGCGTTACAGGGAATTCCTACGAGCAGTACTTC
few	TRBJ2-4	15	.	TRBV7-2	CASTDLKGTKNIQYF	TGTGCCAGCACCGACCTGAAAGGGACGAAAAACATTCAGTACTTC
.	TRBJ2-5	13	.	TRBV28	CASSRLVRETQYF	TGTGCCAGCAGTCGACTAGTTCGAGAGACCCAGTACTTC
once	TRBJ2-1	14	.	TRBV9	CASSPLGPWDEQFF	TGTGCCAGCAGCCCGCTGGGTCCGTGGGATGAGCAGTTCTTC
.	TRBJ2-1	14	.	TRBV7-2	CASSTDRSLNEQFF	TGTGCCAGCAGCACCGACCGTTCTCTAAATGAGCAGTTCTTC
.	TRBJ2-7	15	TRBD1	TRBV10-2	CASLLETGTEYEQYF	TGCGCCAGCCTCCTGGAGACCGGGACAGAGTACGAGCAGTACTTC
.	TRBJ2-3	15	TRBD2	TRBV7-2	CASRRTSGGGDTQYF	TGTGCCAGCAGGAGGACTAGCGGGGGGGGAGATACGCAGTATTTT
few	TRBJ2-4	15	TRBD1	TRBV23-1	CASSQRQGTKNIQYF	TGCGCCAGCAGTCAACGACAGGGGACCAAAAACATTCAGTACTTC
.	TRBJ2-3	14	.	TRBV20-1	CSARPGAGPDTQYF	TGCAGTGCTAGGCCCGGGGCGGGCCCAGATACGCAGTATTTT
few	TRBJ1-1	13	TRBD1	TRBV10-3	CAISGGTGIEAFF	TGTGCCATCAGTGGGGGGACAGGGATTGAAGCTTTCTTT
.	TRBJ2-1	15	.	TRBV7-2	CASSPRGVLGNEQFF	TGTGCCAGCAGCCCAAGAGGAGTGTTGGGCAATGAGCAGTTCTTC